This T cell receptor beta chain was found in a study of cytomegalovirus exposure and HLA in healthy donors. Whole-study findings and limits: Among CMV-associated TCR beta chains, most appeared HLA-restricted in a later analysis.

The CDR3 consists of 16 residues. Trimming pared 0 bases from V and 1 base from J, leaving 12 bases between. Germline V CDR1 and CDR2: LNHNV, YYDKDF (reference sequence). This clone occurred a few times. Its antigen remains unknown. The PCR ran on 60 Vbeta and 13 Jbeta primers. The protocol was immunoSEQ multiplex PCR, while the TCRdb copy is restricted to in-frame clones and leaves out a portion. The sample has about 110,000 clones, almost 70% seen once; the top ten hold 8% to 9.5%. The rearrangement links TRBV15 to TRBJ2-5; D perhaps matches TRBD2 (6 bases). Sequencing used PBMCs. The TCR was taken from a young man in good health and CMV-seropositive. CDR3 sequence (DNA): TGTGCCACCAGCAGAGATCCGGGGGACGGCCAAGAGACCCAGTACTTC. Translation gives CATSRDPGDGQETQYF.